The 18 T cell receptor beta chains reported below all come from one sample, sequenced in a study of beta chain features in type 1 diabetes. The entirety of the isolated RNA underwent reverse transcription, so expressed TCRB transcripts were sequenced. The data were produced by immunoSEQ multiplex PCR, yet TCRdb's version contains in-frame clones alone and is incomplete. This sample has almost 350,000 clones; 8% occur once, and the top ten carry 0.44%. Material: central memory CD4+ T cells from blood. The receptors were gathered from a woman between 18 and 29 years old in good health.

This clone has only a few counts. The V call is TRBV4-3, the J call TRBJ1-4, with 10 positions matching TRBD1. Per germline, CDR1 LGHNA and CDR2 YSLEER. The CDR3 runs 15 residues. V was pared by 0 bases and J by 10 bases, with 5 bases of the junction left unmatched. CDR3 in amino acids: CASSQERQGAGKLFF. Written as DNA, the CDR3 is TGCGCCAGCAGCCAAGAAAGACAGGGGGCCGGAAAACTGTTTTTT.

The V gene is TRBV19, the J gene TRBJ2-2; TRBD2 matches at 8 bases. V gave up 8 bases and J gave up 3 bases; unmatched junction bases: 14. The germline V gene has CDR1 LNHDA and CDR2 SQIVND (reference sequence). The CDR3 is 17 residues long. CDR3 DNA sequence: TGTGCCAGTCAAGGGGTAGCGGGATCCCTGGACACCGGGGAGCTGTTTTTT. Amino acid sequence: CASQGVAGSLDTGELFF. The whole variable domain, remainder taken from reference TRBV19 and TRBJ2-2, is DGGITQSPKYLFRKEGQNVTLSCEQNLNHDAMYWYRQDPGQGLRLIYYSQIVNDFQKGDIAEGYSVSREKKESFPLTVTSAQKNPTAFYLCASQGVAGSLDTGELFFGEGSRLTVL.

This clone turned up a few times. This chain joins TRBV7-2 and TRBJ1-2; D uncertain. CDR1 SGHTA and CDR2 FQGNSA come from the germline V gene. Trimming left V 3 bases short and J 3 bases short, with 5 bases between. CDR3 size: 12 residues. CDR3 nucleotide sequence: TGTGCCAGCAGCTTTAGAGACTATGGCTACACCTTC. Translated, it gives CASSFRDYGYTF.

A few counts support this clone. The rearrangement links TRBV28 to TRBJ1-2, with D unresolved. This CDR3 is built from 13 residues. Trimming shortened V by 3 bases and J by 5 bases, and 10 bases separated the two germline ends. Germline CDR1 and CDR2: MDHEN and SYDVKM. CDR3 loop: CASSFPSVYGYTF. The CDR3 DNA reads TGTGCCAGCAGTTTCCCCTCAGTATATGGCTACACCTTC.

The chain combines TRBV30 with TRBJ1-1, with TRBD1 as a possible D gene (5 bases). This CDR3 contains 14 residues. V dropped 3 bases and J dropped 4 bases, with 15 bases sitting between them. Germline V gene data show CDR1 as GTSNPN and CDR2 as SVGIG (reference sequence). The DNA of the CDR3 is TGTGCCTGGAGAATACGGGTTAGGGGCACTGAAGCTTTCTTT. Translation gives CAWRIRVRGTEAFF.

This clone was found a few times. This chain joins TRBV21-1 and TRBJ1-4. TRBV21-1 is a pseudogene. This CDR3 has 15 residues. CDR3 region: CASSKGDAAFEKLFF. In DNA form, the CDR3 reads TGTGCCAGCAGCAAAGGGGACGCGGCCTTTGAAAAACTGTTTTTT.

This clone was observed once. The gene calls are TRBV9 and TRBJ2-3, with TRBD1 as a possible D gene (5 bases). The V and J ends lost 3 bases and 1 base respectively, with 12 bases between them. This CDR3 has 15 amino acids. In germline, CDR1 is SGDLS, CDR2 YYNGEE. The CDR3 DNA sequence: TGTGCCAGCAGCGAAGGGGTGGTCCGCACAGATACGCAGTATTTT. Translation gives CASSEGVVRTDTQYF.

This clone has only a few counts. This chain's CDR3 is CSAPLRNEQFF. The CDR3 DNA follows: TGCAGTGCTCCGCTACGGAATGAGCAGTTCTTC. The chain combines TRBV20-1 with TRBJ2-1; D ambiguous. The CDR3 has 11 residues. V lost 5 bases to trimming and J lost 7 bases, with 9 bases between them. Germline values: CDR1 DFQATT, CDR2 SNEGSKA (reference sequence).

This clone was counted a few times. CDR3 nucleotide sequence: TGTGCCAGCAGCGTATCCAATAGGGGTGAAGCTTTCTTT. Translating it yields CASSVSNRGEAFF. The chain is built from TRBV9 and TRBJ1-1; tentatively, D is TRBD1 (5 bases). The germline V and J ends were trimmed by 1 base and 7 bases, with 11 bases remaining between them. In germline, CDR1 is SGDLS, CDR2 YYNGEE. This CDR3 has 13 residues.

In this sample, this clone turned up a few times. The chain is built from TRBV4-2 and TRBJ2-1; D not resolved. V lost 4 bases and J lost 7, with 14 bases in between. Germline CDR1 is LGHNA and CDR2 is YNFKEQ. This CDR3 comprises 14 residues. The CDR3 loop reads CASSLQWYGNEQFF. The CDR3 nucleotides read TGTGCCAGCAGCCTCCAATGGTATGGGAATGAGCAGTTCTTC.

This CDR3 reads CASSPSTNEKLFF. The CDR3 DNA follows: TGTGCCAGCAGCCCGTCAACTAATGAAAAACTGTTTTTT. The chain links TRBV7-2 to TRBJ1-4, with unresolved D. V lost 5 bases and J lost 0, with 4 bases in between. Germline assignment: CDR1 SGHTA and CDR2 FQGNSA. The CDR3 is 13 residues long.

This clone has just a few counts. V usage is TRBV11-3 and J usage is TRBJ2-5, with unresolved D. V was shortened by 6 bases and J by 5 bases, with 13 bases between the two germline ends. Germline V gene lookup returns CDR1 SGHNT and CDR2 YENEEA. The CDR3 runs to 13 residues. The CDR3 region is CASSKNSDETQYF. The CDR3 bases are TGTGCCAGCAGTAAAAACAGCGATGAGACCCAGTACTTC. Filled out from reference TRBV11-3 and TRBJ2-5, the complete variable domain reads EAGVVQSPRYKIIEKKQPVAFWCNPISGHNTLYWYLQNLGQGPELLIRYENEEAVDDSQLPKDRFSAERLKGVDSTLKIQPAELGDSAVYLCASSKNSDETQYFGPGTRLLVL.

This clone has ten or more counts. The chain combines TRBV18 with TRBJ2-3; D is unresolved. Germline values: CDR1 KGHSH, CDR2 LQKENI. The CDR3 sequence is 14 residues long. With 3 bases removed from V and 9 bases from J, the gap between germline ends came to 16 bases. The DNA for the CDR3 is TGTGCCAGCTCACCCCAGAGCAGAGGCCAGACGCAGTATTTT. Its protein is CASSPQSRGQTQYF.

This clone was seen only a few times. The gene calls are TRBV19 and TRBJ2-3, with TRBD1 identical over 7 bases. Looked up from germline, CDR1 is LNHDA and CDR2 is SQIVND (reference sequence). J gave up 1 base and V 5 bases, and 3 bases lay outside the gene matches. The CDR3 totals 14 residues. This chain's CDR3 is CASSPGQGTDTQYF. The CDR3 DNA reads as TGTGCCAGTAGTCCCGGACAGGGCACAGATACGCAGTATTTT.

This clone has a handful of counts. The gene calls are TRBV6-1 and TRBJ2-5; 8 bases map to TRBD2. Germline values: CDR1 MNHNS, CDR2 SASEGT. The ends lost 8 bases at V and 10 bases at J; junction bases unmatched: 12. CDR3 size: 13 residues. In nucleotides, the CDR3 is TGTGCCAGCGCGGACGCGACTAGCGTGATCCAGTACTTC. It translates to CASADATSVIQYF.

In this sample, this clone turned up a few times. The V and J genes are TRBV29-1 and TRBJ1-5; 11 positions match TRBD1. The germline gives CDR1 SQVTM, CDR2 ANQGSEA. The CDR3 is 14 amino acids. The J segment lost 7 bases and the V segment lost 4 bases, leaving 6 bases of the junction unmatched. The CDR3 DNA sequence: TGCAGCGTTGTGTTCGGGACAGGGGGACAGCCCCAGCATTTT. This sequence encodes CSVVFGTGGQPQHF.

This clone was recorded a few times. The CDR3 spells CASSEAHRGYEQYF. The CDR3 region has the DNA TGTGCCAGCAGTGAAGCGCACAGGGGCTACGAGCAGTACTTC. This rearrangement joins TRBV2 to TRBJ2-7, with 7 bases fitting TRBD1. The CDR3 contains 14 residues. Germline assignment: CDR1 SNHLY and CDR2 FYNNEI. The V segment lost 0 bases and the J segment 3 bases; nucleotides outside the gene matches: 2.

This clone occurred a few times. V is TRBV9 and J is TRBJ1-1; D may be TRBD1 (6 bases). The V and J ends lost 4 bases and 4 bases respectively, with 14 bases between them. The CDR3 loop spans 14 amino acids. Germline V gene data show CDR1 as SGDLS and CDR2 as YYNGEE. In DNA form, the CDR3 reads TGTGCCAGCAGCCCCACTGACAGGAGCACTGAAGCTTTCTTT. Its translation is CASSPTDRSTEAFF.